Presented here are 21 T cell receptor beta chains from one specimen sequenced in a study of beta chain features in type 1 diabetes. Study-level findings and limits: Moderate but significant shortening of TCRB CDR3s was recorded in all four CD4+ subsets from Type 1 diabetes patients.

Expressed TCRB transcripts were sequenced because the entire RNA isolate underwent reverse transcription. Repertoires were generated with immunoSEQ multiplex PCR, while TCRdb's copy carries only in-frame clones and drops some. This sample has around 710,000 clones; around 12% occur once, and the top ten carry around 0.12%. Antigens of these TCRs are unknown. Material for sequencing was naive CD4+ T cells from blood. Source of these receptors: a man aged 25-40 years with type 1 diabetes.

This chain uses TRBV9 with TRBJ2-6, with D possibly matching TRBD1 (6 bases). Trimming removed 0 bases from V and 4 bases from J, with 14 bases in between. Germline V gives CDR1 SGDLS, CDR2 YYNGEE. The CDR3 is made up of 17 amino acids. CDR3 amino acids: CASSVDIQGTGANVLTF. The CDR3 DNA reads as TGTGCCAGCAGCGTAGATATTCAGGGGACCGGGGCCAACGTCCTGACTTTC.

This clone was seen only a few times. V is TRBV6-1 and J is TRBJ2-1; D might be TRBD2 (6 bases). Trimming pared 8 bases from V and 10 bases from J, leaving 21 bases between. Germline-derived CDR1 and CDR2 are MNHNS and SASEGT. CDR3 length: 14 amino acids. CDR3 loop: CASFPGLPGSEQFF. The CDR3, as DNA: TGTGCCAGCTTTCCGGGACTCCCGGGCTCCGAGCAGTTCTTC.

The rearrangement uses TRBV2 and TRBJ2-3; D not resolved. The CDR3 sequence is 15 residues long. The germline CDR1 and CDR2 sequences are SNHLY and FYNNEI. Trimming pared 7 bases from V and 0 bases from J, leaving 14 bases between. The DNA of the CDR3 is TGTGCCAGCAACATGGTTCAAACTAGCACAGATACGCAGTATTTT. It is translated as CASNMVQTSTDTQYF. The complete variable domain, with remaining parts taken from reference TRBV2 and TRBJ2-3, reads EPEVTQTPSHQVTQMGQEVILRCVPISNHLYFYWYRQILGQKVEFLVSFYNNEISEKSEIFDDQFSVERPDGSNFTLKIRSTKLEDSAMYFCASNMVQTSTDTQYFGPGTRLTVL.

In its sample, this clone was seen a few times. The V and J genes are TRBV2 and TRBJ2-5, with 9 bases that match TRBD1. The junction had 21 bases not matched to a gene; V was cut back by 4 bases and J by 9 bases. This CDR3 region has 18 residues. Germline V gene data show CDR1 as SNHLY and CDR2 as FYNNEI. The CDR3 DNA follows: TGTGCCAGCAGTGGAAGGCTGGGAGGACAGGGGTTCACGGGGGCCCAGTACTTC. Protein product: CASSGRLGGQGFTGAQYF.

CDR3 region: CASSLQMASGGQYNEQFF. CDR3 sequence (DNA): TGTGCCAGCAGCTTACAAATGGCTAGCGGGGGTCAATACAATGAGCAGTTCTTC. V and J are TRBV7-2 and TRBJ2-1; 10 bases are shared with TRBD2. Trimming cost V 2 bases and J 4 bases; bases outside gene matches: 11. This CDR3 contains 18 residues. Germline CDR1 reads SGHTA; CDR2 reads FQGNSA.

The chain carries TRBV27 and TRBJ2-6; the D call may be TRBD1 or TRBD2 (5 bases each). The CDR3 consists of 15 residues. V gave up 3 bases and J gave up 2 bases, with 8 bases separating them. Looked up from germline, CDR1 is MNHEY and CDR2 is SMNVEV (reference sequence). The CDR3 region is CASSFWGTGANVLTF. CDR3 nucleotides: TGTGCCAGCAGTTTTTGGGGGACTGGGGCCAACGTCCTGACTTTC.

This clone has a handful of counts. The V and J genes are TRBV9 and TRBJ1-6, with D uncertain. Looked up from germline, CDR1 is SGDLS and CDR2 is YYNGEE. V gave up 5 bases and J gave up 7 bases, with 13 bases separating them. CDR3 size: 14 residues. The CDR3 DNA reads TGTGCCAGCAGTGGTAATAACAGCAATTCACCCCTCCACTTT. The encoded protein is CASSGNNSNSPLHF.

This chain links TRBV6-5 with TRBJ2-7; TRBD1 agrees at 12 bases. This CDR3 is 14 amino acids long. Trimming removed 6 bases from V and 3 bases from J; junction bases left unmatched: 3. Per germline, CDR1 MNHEY and CDR2 SVGAGI. The CDR3 spells CASRRDRGLYEQYF. For the CDR3, the DNA is TGTGCCAGCAGGCGGGACAGGGGGCTCTACGAGCAGTACTTC.

The chain links TRBV18 to TRBJ1-6; 7 nucleotides align to TRBD1. This CDR3 has 15 residues. Per the germline V gene, CDR1 is KGHSH and CDR2 is LQKENI. J lost 10 bases, V lost 3 bases, and 9 bases had no gene match. The CDR3 nucleotides read TGTGCCAGCTCACCCCAAGACAGGGCGGAATCACCCCTCCACTTT. Its protein is CASSPQDRAESPLHF.

This clone has just a few counts. V is TRBV7-9 and J is TRBJ2-3; D perhaps matches TRBD1 (5 bases). V lost 4 bases and J 2 bases, leaving 10 bases between the germline ends. Germline V lookup: CDR1 SEHNR, CDR2 FQNEAQ (reference sequence). The CDR3 consists of 14 residues. Here the CDR3 DNA reads TGTGCCAGCAGCTGGCAGGGAAACACAGATACGCAGTATTTT. Protein product: CASSWQGNTDTQYF.

This clone was recorded a few times. The rearrangement links TRBV7-9 to TRBJ1-2, with D unclear. CDR1 is SEHNR, CDR2 FQNEAQ, per germline (reference sequence). The CDR3 runs 12 residues. V was shortened by 5 bases and J by 8 bases, with 12 bases between the two germline ends. Here the CDR3 DNA reads TGTGCCAGCAGCCCCACGACCCAAGGCTACACCTTC. Its translation: CASSPTTQGYTF.

Comment on this clone: At one of its ends the junction is not consistent with the germline gene, which may arise from a read error. The chain carries TRBV6-5 and TRBJ1-6; maybe TRBD1 (6 bases). The CDR3 has 14 amino acids. CDR1 and CDR2 (germline): MNHEY, SVGAGI. CDR3 loop: CASSYSEKGTPHNF. The DNA for the CDR3 is TGTGCCAGCAGTTACTCGGAGAAGGGGACACCCCATAACTTT.

The J gene is TRBJ2-7, the V gene TRBV7-2, with no clear D. V lost 4 bases and J 7 bases, leaving 8 bases between the germline ends. From germline, CDR1 is SGHTA and CDR2 FQGNSA. The CDR3 consists of 11 residues. This CDR3 is CASSSPGEQYF. The CDR3 region has the DNA TGTGCCAGCAGCTCCCCCGGGGAGCAGTACTTC.

This chain uses TRBV2 with TRBJ2-7, with D possibly TRBD2 on 5 matching bases. From germline, CDR1 is SNHLY and CDR2 FYNNEI. V lost 7 bases to trimming and J lost 2 bases, with 12 bases between them. This CDR3 spans 13 amino acids. The CDR3 DNA reads as TGTGCCAGCAAACTAGAACTTACCTACGAGCAGTACTTC. This sequence encodes CASKLELTYEQYF.

This clone occurred a few times. The chain has TRBV25-1 and TRBJ2-5; no reliable D call. The germline CDR1 and CDR2 sequences are MGHDK and SYGVNS. The length of the CDR3 is 11 residues. The V and J ends lost 5 bases and 2 bases respectively, with 3 bases between them. This chain's CDR3 is CASSTQETQYF. CDR3 in DNA: TGTGCCAGCAGTACGCAAGAGACCCAGTACTTC.

The rearrangement uses TRBV12-5 and TRBJ1-1; no firm D call. The CDR3 has 14 amino acids. Germline lookup yields CDR1 LGHNT and CDR2 FRNRAP. The germline V and J ends were trimmed by 2 bases and 5 bases, with 12 bases remaining between them. The CDR3 sequence: CASGLWEAVTEAFF. CDR3 nucleotides: TGTGCTAGTGGTTTGTGGGAAGCGGTGACTGAAGCTTTCTTT.

V and J are TRBV19 and TRBJ2-7, with D tentatively TRBD1 or TRBD2 (6 bases each). The CDR3 consists of 14 residues. The germline V and J ends were trimmed by 6 bases and 5 bases, with 17 bases remaining between them. Germline CDR1 is LNHDA and CDR2 is SQIVND (reference sequence). CDR3 sequence: CASSGGVASDEQYF. CDR3 coding DNA: TGTGCCAGTAGCGGGGGCGTGGCTTCGGACGAGCAGTACTTC.

This rearrangement joins TRBV9 to TRBJ2-6; 7 nucleotides match TRBD1. CDR1 SGDLS and CDR2 YYNGEE come from the germline V gene. With 3 bases clipped from V and 0 bases from J, the junction kept 9 bases outside the gene matches. The CDR3 spans 18 residues. CDR3 amino acids: CASSATGTASSGANVLTF. CDR3 sequence (DNA): TGTGCCAGCAGCGCCACCGGGACAGCAAGCTCTGGGGCCAACGTCCTGACTTTC.

This clone was found a few times. The J gene is TRBJ2-1, the V gene TRBV28; 7 bases match TRBD1. Germline-derived CDR1 and CDR2 are MDHEN and SYDVKM. V was clipped by 5 bases and J by 8 bases; unmatched bases: 9. The CDR3 is 14 amino acids. CDR3 sequence reads: CASSLDRVDHEQFF. Written as DNA, the CDR3 is TGTGCCAGCAGTCTCGACAGGGTAGACCATGAGCAGTTCTTC.

This clone was observed a few times. V is TRBV5-6 and J is TRBJ2-1, with D tentatively TRBD1 or TRBD2 (5 bases each). CDR3 length equals 16 residues. The V and J ends lost 5 bases and 8 bases respectively, with 23 bases between them. Germline values: CDR1 SGHDT, CDR2 YYEEEE. The CDR3 sequence: CASSSLPGAAVDEQFF. In nucleotides, the CDR3 is TGTGCCAGCAGTTCTCTCCCCGGGGCGGCTGTAGATGAGCAGTTCTTC.

As to this clone: One end of the junction does not line up with germline, which may come from a read error. This chain uses TRBV2 with TRBJ1-2; possible D gene TRBD1, 5 bases. The CDR3 runs to 14 residues. In germline, CDR1 is SNHLY, CDR2 FYNNEI. CDR3 DNA: TGTGCCAGCAGTAACCGGGACGGTAACTATCGCTACACCTTC. Its translation is CASSNRDGNYRYTF. Full variable domain (missing parts from reference TRBV2 and TRBJ1-2): EPEVTQTPSHQVTQMGQEVILRCVPISNHLYFYWYRQILGQKVEFLVSFYNNEISEKSEIFDDQFSVERPDGSNFTLKIRSTKLEDSAMYFCASSNRDGNYRYTFGSGTRLTVV.